A selection of T cell receptor beta chains follows, all from one sample in a study of T cells expressing NK-cell markers. TCRdb re-called the 5' RACE reads and shows each CDR3 protein once, DNA omitted. In total, the table holds hundreds of thousands of distinct CDR3 sequences. The specimen was blood T cells: a sorted CD56 or NKG2C T cell subset, CD4+ or CD8+ T cells, or bulk PBMC T cells (not recorded which). These receptors were obtained from a woman between 18 and 69 years old in good health. The CDR3 runs from the conserved cysteine through the conserved F or W. The order of the fields is V gene, J gene, CDR3 protein.

TRBV5-5	TRBJ1-1	CASSGVGERNTEAFF
TRBV20-1	TRBJ2-1	CSARPGTSSYNEQFF
TRBV5-1	TRBJ1-1	CASSSTGGNGEAFF
TRBV29-1	TRBJ2-1	CSVEEGRNPNEQFF
TRBV12-3/TRBV12-4	TRBJ2-1	CASTKGLAWINEQFF
TRBV12-3/TRBV12-4	TRBJ2-2	CASTLRVGDTGELFF
TRBV19	TRBJ1-1	CASRPGTRSYTEAFF
TRBV29-1	TRBJ2-1	CSVLGLAGEGIF
TRBV20-1	TRBJ2-7	CSARDRSYEQYF
TRBV6-1	TRBJ1-3	CASRDRSSGNTIYF
TRBV12-3/TRBV12-4	TRBJ2-7	CASSLGLGYEQYF
TRBV5-1	TRBJ1-1	CASREREGTEAFF
TRBV2	TRBJ2-3	CASSEVLGLAGETDTQYF
TRBV20-1	TRBJ2-1	CSARVSNEQFF
TRBV7-2	TRBJ1-5	CASSGFNQPQHF
TRBV28	TRBJ1-1	CASSLARLEAFF
TRBV20-1	TRBJ1-6	CSARIPGTANSPLHF
TRBV11-2	TRBJ1-2	CASSPLRGPLNYGYTF
TRBV20-1	TRBJ2-3	CSARDLVTSGRRWTQYF
TRBV20-1	TRBJ1-4	CSAREGGNEKLFF
TRBV2	TRBJ1-1	CASIKDRQSTEAFF
TRBV5-1	TRBJ1-1	CASSEPGDRGTEAFF
TRBV4-1	TRBJ1-2	CASSPDAGYGYTF
TRBV12-3/TRBV12-4	TRBJ2-7	CASSLTFNEQYF
TRBV25-1	TRBJ2-2	CASSRASGELFF
TRBV12-3/TRBV12-4	TRBJ2-1	CASSTPRVNSYNEQFF
TRBV12-3/TRBV12-4	TRBJ1-1	CVTRESDTEAFF
TRBV20-1	TRBJ2-1	CSARVPGGVSNEQFF
TRBV28	TRBJ2-5	CASSFGVTGRRQETQYF
TRBV7-9	TRBJ2-3	CASSAGTGNTDTQYF
TRBV5-1	TRBJ2-1	CASSLAVENEQFF
TRBV5-1	TRBJ1-2	CASSLRDTTYGYTF
TRBV29-1	TRBJ2-5	CSVLRTGKETQYF
TRBV10-3	TRBJ2-1	CAISDLGGMYEQFF
TRBV20-1	TRBJ2-1	CSARGWTSGSLNEQFF
TRBV7-9	TRBJ1-3	CASSFGTPSYSGNTIYF
TRBV27	TRBJ2-5	CASSLMGQGPQETQYF
TRBV20-1	TRBJ2-5	CSVVRLAGDQETQYF
TRBV29-1	TRBJ2-3	CSARRGADTQYF
TRBV9	TRBJ2-3	CASSVAPSPDTQYF
TRBV5-4	TRBJ1-2	CASSAGQGTYGYTF
TRBV10-3	TRBJ2-1	CAIRDLAGGGNEQFF
TRBV29-1	TRBJ1-6	CSVPKATSSYNSPLHF